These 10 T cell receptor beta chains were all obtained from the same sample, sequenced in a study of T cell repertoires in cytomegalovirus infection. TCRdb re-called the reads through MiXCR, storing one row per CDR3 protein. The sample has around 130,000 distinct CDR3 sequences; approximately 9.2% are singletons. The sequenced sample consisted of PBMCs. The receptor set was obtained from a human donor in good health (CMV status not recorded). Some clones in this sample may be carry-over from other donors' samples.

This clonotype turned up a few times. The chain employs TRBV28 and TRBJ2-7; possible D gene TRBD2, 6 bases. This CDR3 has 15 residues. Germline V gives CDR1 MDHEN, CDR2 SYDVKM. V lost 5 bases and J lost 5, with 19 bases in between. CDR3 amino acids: CASSLFTEGAHEQYF. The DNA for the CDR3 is TGTGCCAGCAGTCTCTTTACGGAGGGTGCCCACGAGCAGTACTTC. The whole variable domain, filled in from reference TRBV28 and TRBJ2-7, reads DVKVTQSSRYLVKRTGEKVFLECVQDMDHENMFWYRQDPGLGLRLIYFSYDVKMKEKGDIPEGYSVSREKKERFSLILESASTNQTSMYLCASSLFTEGAHEQYFGPGTRLTVT.

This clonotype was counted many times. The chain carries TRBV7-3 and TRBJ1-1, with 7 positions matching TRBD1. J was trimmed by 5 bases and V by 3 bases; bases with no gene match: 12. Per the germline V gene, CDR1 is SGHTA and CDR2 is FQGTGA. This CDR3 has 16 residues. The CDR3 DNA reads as TGTGCCAGCAGCTTTAGGGCAGGGGGTAAAACAACTGAAGCTTTCTTT. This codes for CASSFRAGGKTTEAFF.

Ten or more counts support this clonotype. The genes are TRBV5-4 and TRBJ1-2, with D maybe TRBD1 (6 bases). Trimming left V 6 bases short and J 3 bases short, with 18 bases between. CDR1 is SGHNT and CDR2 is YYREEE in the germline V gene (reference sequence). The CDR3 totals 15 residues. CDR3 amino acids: CASNPPGGLDYGYTF. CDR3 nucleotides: TGTGCCAGCAACCCACCCGGGGGGCTGGACTATGGCTACACCTTC.

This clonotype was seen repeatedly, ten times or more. The CDR3 nucleotides are TGCAGTGCTAGACATGCTGGGACAGGGGTTAATCAGCCCCAGCATTTT. Residues: CSARHAGTGVNQPQHF. The chain carries TRBV20-1 and TRBJ1-5, with TRBD1 matching 10 bases. Unmatched junction bases numbered 8, after V lost 2 bases and J lost 4 bases. The CDR3 covers 16 residues. CDR1 is DFQATT and CDR2 is SNEGSKA in the germline V gene (reference sequence).

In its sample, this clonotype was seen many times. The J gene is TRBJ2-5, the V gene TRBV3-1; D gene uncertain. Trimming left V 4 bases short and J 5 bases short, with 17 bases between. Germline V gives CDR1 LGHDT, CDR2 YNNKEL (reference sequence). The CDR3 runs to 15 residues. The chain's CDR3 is CASSPLPDPAETQYF. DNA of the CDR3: TGTGCCAGCAGCCCCCTACCTGACCCGGCGGAGACCCAGTACTTC.

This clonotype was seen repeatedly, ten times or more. CDR3 sequence (DNA): TGTGCCAGCAGCGTACTAGATGAGCAGTTCTTC. Protein: CASSVLDEQFF. The chain couples TRBV9 to TRBJ2-1; the D is unclear. The length of the CDR3 is 11 residues. Looked up from germline, CDR1 is SGDLS and CDR2 is YYNGEE. V was pared by 1 base and J by 8 bases, with 4 bases between.

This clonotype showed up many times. The CDR3 DNA is TGTGCCAGCAGAGCCTGGGGTGCAGATACGCAGTATTTT. The encoded protein is CASRAWGADTQYF. This chain links TRBV7-9 with TRBJ2-3, with D unresolved. The ends were cut back, 6 bases at V and 4 bases at J, with 11 bases in the middle. The CDR3 totals 13 residues. Germline V gives CDR1 SEHNR, CDR2 FQNEAQ (reference sequence).

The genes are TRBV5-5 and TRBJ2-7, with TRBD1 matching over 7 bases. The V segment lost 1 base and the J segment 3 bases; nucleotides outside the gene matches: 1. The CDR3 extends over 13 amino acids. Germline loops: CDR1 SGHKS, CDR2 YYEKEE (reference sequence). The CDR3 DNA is TGTGCCAGCAGCTTGACAGGGGACTACGAGCAGTACTTC. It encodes CASSLTGDYEQYF.

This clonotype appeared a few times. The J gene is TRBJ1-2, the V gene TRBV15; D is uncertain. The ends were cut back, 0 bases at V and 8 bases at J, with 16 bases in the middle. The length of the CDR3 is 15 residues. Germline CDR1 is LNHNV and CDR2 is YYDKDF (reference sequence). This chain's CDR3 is CATSRDPLAGEGYTF. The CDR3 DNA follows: TGTGCCACCAGCAGAGACCCCTTGGCCGGGGAAGGCTACACCTTC.

CDR3 in amino acids: CASTQTGSTDTQYF. The DNA of the CDR3 is TGTGCCAGCACCCAGACAGGGAGCACAGATACGCAGTATTTT. The chain couples TRBV2 to TRBJ2-3, with TRBD1 matching over 7 bases. Germline V lookup: CDR1 SNHLY, CDR2 FYNNEI. CDR3 length equals 14 residues. V was pared by 7 bases and J by 0 bases, with 4 bases of the junction left unmatched.